The entry below describes one TCR beta chain. Its cognate antigen has yet to be identified. No base qualities exist here, and no much larger clone lies one base off it. TCRbeta CDR3 regions were amplified from genomic DNA by means of the immunoSEQ Assay, a bias-controlled multiplex PCR. Under the source paper's analysis protocol: Within the assay, amplification of reference gene primers was used to estimate how many nucleated cells each sample contained. Sequence reads were collapsed and filtered to measure the absolute abundance of every unique TCRbeta CDR3 rearrangement. For each sample, productive Simpson clonality was calculated by taking the square root of Simpson's diversity index across productive rearrangements. The immuneACCESS repertoire file appears here via TCRdb, limited to in-frame rearrangements. These files lack a portion of the clones; in checked studies, under half of the deficit traces to unresolved V genes, and the cause of the others is not known. The V and J calls and the clone size are those of that table, but D and trimming were determined from the DNA. A total of around 100,000 clones appear in this sample, 89% of them only once. The ten largest clonotypes hold about 2.5% of the sample.

The sample is drawn from a study of blood T cell repertoires in COVID-19 (dated by TCRdb to the early 2020s). For the wider study: Collaborator samples came from the United States, Italy and Spain and covered acute and convalescent phases of COVID-19. The repertoires were made available in a free public database intended to serve as a resource for research on the immune response to SARS-CoV-2. A de-identified subject ID, COVID-19 status, age in years and sex were almost always included in the sample metadata. Samples were obtained from the ongoing ImmuneRACE study (first 160 participants) and from about 1,300 subjects provided by 6 global collaborators. The material from the prospective study consisted of cDNA or gDNA derived from T cells, B-cell-depleted T cells, or PBMCs. Deeply sampled blood TCRbeta repertoires from subjects exposed to, actively infected with, or recovered from COVID-19 were included in the dataset. Where available, HLA class I and class II types were taken from metadata supplied by the sample provider and were not determined by assay-based typing. Study-wide findings and limitations: How much clinical and demographic metadata was included differed by source and by participant, and the metadata was provided uncurated.

Sequences LGHDT (CDR1) and YNNKEL (CDR2) are obtained from the germline V gene (reference sequence). The V end loses 1 base and the J end loses 0 bases, and a stretch of 7 bases separates them. Including cysteine and phenylalanine, the CDR3 has 15 amino acids. Just CDR3 DNA is preserved here, 45 bases in frame from base 1. One collaborating source in Seattle enrolled patients while the patients were actively infected and followed the patients over time throughout the course of disease. The collaborating institutions used their own protocols to collect whole blood in K2EDTA tubes. For TCRbeta analysis, collaborators shipped samples as frozen whole blood, isolated PBMCs, or DNA extracted from either of those sample types.

The chain uses TRBV3-1 (or the pseudogene TRBV3-2) and TRBJ2-1; the D gene is not confidently resolved. The sequenced sample consisted of peripheral blood. This clonotype originated in a man aged 50-59 years with COVID-19, enrolled during active disease. Read as DNA, the sequence is TGTGCCAGCAGCCAAGGAGACTTCTCCTACAATGAGCAGTTCTTC. Translated, it gives CASSQGDFSYNEQFF.